This entry lists 27 T cell receptor beta chains sequenced from one sample in a study of T-cell reconstitution after alpha-beta-depleted transplantation in children. Unique molecular identifiers were incorporated during preparation of the TCRbeta library. Via MiXCR, TCRdb re-called the PCR reads, giving one row per CDR3 protein. Of about 210,000 distinct CDR3 sequences in the sample, approximately 17% were seen once. This specimen consisted of PBMCs, mostly from graft donor cells, obtained 360 days after TCRalphabeta/CD19-depleted stem cell transplant. These receptors originate from a male patient aged 2-15 years who had a stem cell transplant for acute lymphoblastic leukemia, so the T cells may come from the graft donor.

Here the CDR3 reads CASSVAGRPTDTQYF. The DNA for the CDR3 is TGTGCCAGCAGCGTAGCTGGCAGGCCCACAGATACGCAGTATTTT. The genes are TRBV9 and TRBJ2-3; the D is unclear. The CDR3 loop spans 15 amino acids. V lost 0 bases to trimming and J lost 2 bases, with 10 bases between them. Germline CDR1 SGDLS, CDR2 YYNGEE.

The sample holds a few counts of this clonotype. The CDR3 sequence is CASSLVRGSSYEQYF. The CDR3 DNA is TGCGCCAGCAGCTTGGTGCGGGGGAGCTCCTACGAGCAGTACTTC. The rearrangement joins TRBV5-1 to TRBJ2-7, with 7 bases lining up with TRBD2. CDR1 is SGHRS and CDR2 is YFSETQ in the germline V gene. J gave up 0 bases and V 0 bases, and 3 bases lay outside the gene matches. This CDR3 has 15 residues.

This clonotype occurred a few times. V is TRBV6-5 and J is TRBJ2-2, with a tentative D call TRBD2 (6 bases). The CDR3 loop spans 17 amino acids. The germline CDR1 and CDR2 sequences are MNHEY and SVGAGI. V shed 3 bases and J shed 3 bases, with 17 bases lying between them. CDR3 sequence: CASSYTSGVGYTGELFF. The CDR3 nucleotides read TGTGCCAGCAGTTATACCTCGGGGGTTGGGTACACCGGGGAGCTGTTTTTT.

This clonotype showed up just a few times. V usage is TRBV24-1 and J usage is TRBJ1-2, with D uncertain. Trimming cost V 0 bases and J 6 bases, with 10 bases left between them. Germline assignment: CDR1 KGHDR and CDR2 SFDVKD. The CDR3 sequence is 14 residues long. CDR3 sequence: CATSDLQRENGYTF. The DNA for the CDR3 is TGTGCCACCAGTGATTTGCAACGGGAGAATGGCTACACCTTC.

This clonotype was observed a handful of times. V gene TRBV20-1 combines with J gene TRBJ1-4; D may be TRBD1 (6 bases). The CDR3 is 13 residues long. Germline V gene lookup returns CDR1 DFQATT and CDR2 SNEGSKA (reference sequence). Trimming shortened V by 3 bases and J by 8 bases, and 13 bases separated the two germline ends. CDR3 in DNA: TGCAGTGCTAGGGACAGCACCGGCGAAAAACTGTTTTTT. Encoded protein: CSARDSTGEKLFF.

This clonotype was observed a handful of times. This chain connects TRBV18 to TRBJ1-4, with 7 bases fitting TRBD1. Germline CDR1 reads KGHSH; CDR2 reads LQKENI. Trimming took 0 bases from V and 2 from J; bases not matched to a gene: 6. This CDR3 comprises 17 residues. Written as DNA, the CDR3 is TGTGCCAGCTCACCACCTACCGCAGGGGGGACTAATGAAAAACTGTTTTTT. This codes for CASSPPTAGGTNEKLFF.

J is TRBJ1-1 and V is TRBV14; unclear D gene. V was cut by 5 bases and J by 5 bases, with 12 bases left in between. The CDR3 loop spans 13 amino acids. The germline V gene has CDR1 SGHDN and CDR2 FVKESK. The CDR3 bases are TGTGCCAGCAGCGACGGACGGCTTACTGAAGCTTTCTTT. Its translation: CASSDGRLTEAFF.

The chain has TRBV19 and TRBJ1-2; no reliable D call. V lost 2 bases, J lost 4 bases, and 11 bases lay in between. This CDR3 comprises 14 residues. Germline CDR1 and CDR2: LNHDA and SQIVND (reference sequence). CDR3 sequence: CASSIPDGLYGYTF. CDR3 in DNA: TGTGCCAGTAGTATACCCGACGGACTCTATGGCTACACCTTC.

This clonotype has just a few counts. The V and J genes are TRBV20-1 and TRBJ1-2, with a tentative D call TRBD1 (5 bases). Trimming took off 3 bases at V and 0 bases at J, with 11 bases between the two ends. In germline, CDR1 is DFQATT, CDR2 SNEGSKA (reference sequence). CDR3 length: 14 amino acids. In nucleotides, the CDR3 is TGCAGTGCTAGTAGTCCAGGGCCTAACTATGGCTACACCTTC. It encodes CSASSPGPNYGYTF.

This chain links TRBV5-6 with TRBJ2-2, with no clear D. The ends were cut back, 4 bases at V and 5 bases at J, with 9 bases in the middle. The CDR3 runs 13 residues. Looked up from germline, CDR1 is SGHDT and CDR2 is YYEEEE. CDR3 DNA sequence: TGTGCCAGCAGCCCTCGACTGACCGGGGAGCTGTTTTTT. Protein: CASSPRLTGELFF.

This clonotype was recorded a few times. V gene TRBV7-8 combines with J gene TRBJ2-7; D is unclear. Trimming shortened V by 7 bases and J by 9 bases, and 19 bases separated the two germline ends. The CDR3 totals 13 residues. Germline CDR1 SGHVS, CDR2 FQNEAQ. The CDR3 coding sequence is TGTGCCAGCATGAGGTTTGGCGCGCTCGTGCAGTACTTC. This translates into CASMRFGALVQYF.

This clonotype was counted a few times. V gene TRBV4-3 combines with J gene TRBJ2-5; D uncertain. Germline CDR1 LGHNA, CDR2 YSLEER. This CDR3 is built from 13 residues. V lost 0 bases and J lost 5, with 7 bases in between. Written as DNA, the CDR3 is TGCGCCAGCAGCCAAGAGTTGGGGGAGACCCAGTACTTC. This encodes CASSQELGETQYF.

J is TRBJ1-2 and V is TRBV12-3 or TRBV12-4, with D unclear. This CDR3 comprises 14 residues. V was pared by 6 bases and J by 3 bases, with 14 bases between. In DNA, the CDR3 is TGTGCCAGCAGATCCAGGAGACTGGACTATGGCTACACCTTC. Amino acids: CASRSRRLDYGYTF.

The V call is TRBV7-9, the J call TRBJ2-5; tentatively, D is TRBD1 (6 bases). Looked up from germline, CDR1 is SEHNR and CDR2 is FQNEAQ (reference sequence). This CDR3 has 16 residues. V lost 4 bases and J lost 2, with 17 bases in between. The CDR3 here is CASSSNYRDRQETQYF. In DNA form, the CDR3 reads TGTGCCAGCAGCTCCAACTACAGGGACCGACAAGAGACCCAGTACTTC.

This sequence joins TRBV12-3 or TRBV12-4 and TRBJ1-1; D is unclear. Trimming took off 5 bases at V and 8 bases at J, with 9 bases between the two ends. The CDR3 extends over 11 amino acids. CDR3 in amino acids: CASSQNLEAFF. DNA for the CDR3: TGTGCCAGCAGTCAAAACTTAGAAGCTTTCTTT.

This clonotype appeared a few times. The chain joins TRBV7-2 to TRBJ2-5; unclear D gene. This CDR3 comprises 14 residues. Germline values: CDR1 SGHTA, CDR2 FQGNSA. The ends were cut back, 1 base at V and 5 bases at J, with 11 bases in the middle. As DNA, the CDR3 is TGTGCCAGCAGCTTAGATTCTAGATGGGAGACCCAGTACTTC. This translates into CASSLDSRWETQYF. Full variable domain (remainder filled in from reference TRBV7-2 and TRBJ2-5): GAGVSQSPSNKVTEKGKDVELRCDPISGHTALYWYRQSLGQGLEFLIYFQGNSAPDKSGLPSDRFSAERTGGSVSTLTIQRTQQEDSAVYLCASSLDSRWETQYFGPGTRLLVL.

The CDR3 region is CASSQGEIEAFF. The CDR3 nucleotides read TGTGCCAGCAGCCAAGGGGAAATTGAAGCTTTCTTT. This rearrangement joins TRBV3-1 to TRBJ1-1, with D unclear. Germline assignment: CDR1 LGHDT and CDR2 YNNKEL (reference sequence). V was clipped by 1 base and J by 7 bases, with 7 bases between them. There are 12 residues in the CDR3.

This chain joins TRBV6-2 or TRBV6-3 and TRBJ2-7; D is ambiguous. Germline loops: CDR1 MNHEY, CDR2 SVGEGT. This CDR3 region has 13 residues. The V end lost 3 bases, the J end lost 6 bases, and 12 bases lay between the germline ends. The CDR3 nucleotides are TGTGCCAGCAGTTATGGAAGTCTCGTCGAGCAGTACTTC. Translated, it gives CASSYGSLVEQYF.

This rearrangement joins TRBV28 to TRBJ2-2, with TRBD1 as a possible D gene (6 bases). V gave up 8 bases and J gave up 1 base, with 11 bases separating them. The CDR3 length is 14 residues. The germline gives CDR1 MDHEN, CDR2 SYDVKM. The CDR3 nucleotides are TGTGCCAGCGGGCTACAGGGGAACACCGGGGAGCTGTTTTTT. Its protein product is CASGLQGNTGELFF.

V is TRBV12-3 or TRBV12-4 and J is TRBJ1-5, with no clear D. This CDR3 comprises 12 residues. The germline V and J ends were trimmed by 5 bases and 6 bases, with 8 bases remaining between them. The CDR3 region has the DNA TGTGCCAGCAGTCCCTCGGGTCAGCCCCAGCATTTT. This gives the protein CASSPSGQPQHF.

The V and J genes are TRBV27 and TRBJ1-1, with D possibly TRBD1 on 5 matching bases. Germline-derived CDR1 and CDR2 are MNHEY and SMNVEV (reference sequence). The CDR3 runs to 14 residues. The V end lost 6 bases, the J end lost 4 bases, and 15 bases lay between the germline ends. CDR3 DNA: TGTGCCAGCAGCCTAACAGGTTTTGGCACTGAAGCTTTCTTT. Translating gives CASSLTGFGTEAFF.

This rearrangement joins TRBV29-1 to TRBJ2-1, with unresolved D. V was cut by 7 bases and J by 6 bases, with 19 bases left in between. The CDR3 covers 14 residues. Germline CDR1 is SQVTM and CDR2 is ANQGSEA. The CDR3 nucleotides read TGCAGCGGGTCCCGGCTGACCGGCGGCAATGAGCAGTTCTTC. It translates to CSGSRLTGGNEQFF.

The chain joins TRBV4-1 to TRBJ1-5; 8 bases map to TRBD1. Germline CDR1 MGHRA, CDR2 YSYEKL. After removal of 1 base from V and 5 bases from J, the junction contained 7 bases not matched to a gene. The CDR3 consists of 16 residues. The CDR3 DNA is TGCGCCAGCAGCCAAGGATCCACAGGGGGGCATCAGCCCCAGCATTTT. Translation: CASSQGSTGGHQPQHF.

This clonotype was counted only a few times. The rearrangement links TRBV4-1 to TRBJ1-3; D gene uncertain. The germline V and J ends were trimmed by 0 bases and 1 base, with 7 bases remaining between them. This CDR3 has 15 amino acids. Germline values: CDR1 MGHRA, CDR2 YSYEKL. The CDR3 DNA follows: TGCGCCAGCAGCCAAGAAGACGCTTCTGGAAACACCATATATTTT. It translates to CASSQEDASGNTIYF.

In this sample, this clonotype turned up a few times. The rearrangement uses TRBV5-1 and TRBJ1-1; a weak D match, TRBD1 (6 bases). V shed 0 bases and J shed 1 base, with 10 bases lying between them. The CDR3 is 15 amino acids. CDR1 and CDR2 (germline): SGHRS, YFSETQ. CDR3 DNA: TGCGCCAGCAGCTTGGTGGGGGCGAAGAACACTGAAGCTTTCTTT. Protein: CASSLVGAKNTEAFF.

This clonotype was observed many times. This chain uses TRBV7-2 with TRBJ2-1; 9 bases map to TRBD1. Trimming at V came to 5 bases and at J to 4 bases, leaving 9 bases not matched to a gene. The germline CDR1 and CDR2 sequences are SGHTA and FQGNSA. This CDR3 is built from 16 residues. The DNA of the CDR3 is TGTGCCAGCAGCGCCCAACCGGGACAGGGATACAATGAGCAGTTCTTC. This translates into CASSAQPGQGYNEQFF.

This clonotype has a handful of counts. The chain uses TRBV5-1 and TRBJ2-5; TRBD2 matches at 11 bases. In germline, CDR1 is SGHRS, CDR2 YFSETQ. The CDR3 runs to 16 residues. Trimming cost V 0 bases and J 3 bases; bases outside gene matches: 4. The CDR3 nucleotides read TGCGCCAGCAGCTTGGCCGTACTAGCGGGGGAAGAGACCCAGTACTTC. It translates to CASSLAVLAGEETQYF.